This T cell receptor beta chain was profiled in a study of human T cells and chemical hapten exposure. The sample's time point: patch test 1, 2 weeks after DPC sensitization. This sample's treatment: therapeutic diphenylcyclopropenone sensitization with weekly scalp DPC. Whole blood that had not been fractionated was the source of extracted total RNA. People who gave samples had alopecia, were 18 to 70 years old, and were suitable for DPC. This clonotype showed up many times. CDR1 is LGHNA, CDR2 YNFKEQ, per germline. Trimming removed 1 base from V and 7 bases from J, with 11 bases in between. This CDR3 is built from 15 residues. MiXCR, run by TCRdb on the RACE reads, gives a single entry per CDR3 protein. The table has some 43,000 distinct CDR3 sequences, 4% seen once; the top ten hold approximately 24%.

Sequencing used whole blood, obtained in connection with sensitization to the hapten diphenylcyclopropenone (DPC). This rearrangement joins TRBV4-2 to TRBJ1-6; unclear D gene. This clonotype was obtained from a man in his forties or fifties with alopecia areata. Some clones in this sample may be carry-over from other donors' samples. The CDR3 DNA follows: TGTGCCAGCAGCCAAGTTTCAGGAGAAAATTCACCCCTCCACTTT. It specifies CASSQVSGENSPLHF.